This T cell receptor (beta chain) stems from a study of T-cell memory formation after mild COVID-19. Study findings and constraints: Later expanders leaned CD4+, whereas clones that contracted between day 15 and 85 were balanced CD4/CD8.

The CDR3 sequence is 15 residues long. J was trimmed by 7 bases and V by 1 base; bases with no gene match: 10. The germline V gene has CDR1 LGHDT and CDR2 YNNKEL (reference sequence). From the 5' RACE reads, TCRdb called clonotypes with MiXCR, one entry per CDR3 protein. In the table there are about 610,000 distinct CDR3 sequences, approximately 15% of which are singletons. This clonotype was seen a few times. Its target is not known. Material: PBMCs or a T cell subset sorted from them (not recorded which). This sequence joins TRBV3-1 and TRBJ2-7, with TRBD2 matching 7 bases. This TCR derives from an adult woman who had mild COVID-19 (a few samples of this study predate the infection). Cell type and time point are not known. The CDR3 DNA reads TGTGCCAGCAGCCAAGGTTGGCTAGCGGAACGGGAGCAGTACTTC. The encoded protein is CASSQGWLAEREQYF.